The clone carrying this T cell receptor (beta chain) was found a few times. Its antigen is undetermined. Any gene name here is a mouse gene name. The CDR3 end is not reached by the read, which stops 4 residues before it; the germline J gene fills it in. The sample belongs to a study of CD8+ T cells in alopecia areata. Study-wide background: Grafting placed skin from approximately 6-12-month-old C3H/HeJ donors with spontaneous alopecia onto roughly 7-10-week-old female C3H/HeJ mice.

Sequencing relied on a cDNA template that was reverse transcribed from extracted RNA. Here immunoSEQ multiplex PCR was the method, and the copy in TCRdb shows in-frame clones only, minus some. The table records 270,000 or so clones without singletons, the ten largest covering 1.2%. Study results and limitations: Mice showed TCR sharing more clearly than patients did, possibly owing to HLA.

Cutaneous lymph nodes were pooled and cells sorted by CD4, CD8alpha, NKG2D, NKG2ACE and more. Germline CDR1 and CDR2: NSHNY and SYGAGN. Trimming stripped 7 bases from V and 0 bases from J, with 11 bases between. This CDR3 contains 14 residues. The chain carries TRBV13-1 and TRBJ2-1, with a weak D call TRBD1 (5 bases). The TCR sequence derives from a C3H/HeJ mouse with alopecia areata. MHC haplotype of the strain: H2-k. The sample comprised CD4+ T cells sorted from a lymph node. The CDR3 DNA, read in part, is TGTGCCAGCTCTAAGGACAATAACTATGCT. It specifies CASSKDNNYA. The complete CDR3 sequence is CASSKDNNYAEQFF.